The 4 T cell receptor beta chains in this list originate from one sample, sequenced in a study of radiation and T cells in renal cell carcinoma. Documented time point: blood 2 weeks post-SBRT. Treatment given: 15 Gy SBRT to primary tumor, nephrectomy 4 weeks later. Sequenced by immunoSEQ multiplex PCR; TCRdb stores in-frame clones only, minus some. The data hold roughly 120,000 clones, with approximately 78% observed a single time. The sequencing used blood, collected from a patient whose treatment included radiotherapy and nephrectomy. The receptor set was obtained from a woman aged 55-69 years with renal cell carcinoma.

This rearrangement joins TRBV19 to TRBJ2-2; D is uncertain. The length of the CDR3 is 14 residues. V shed 4 bases and J shed 3 bases, with 9 bases lying between them. Germline V gene lookup returns CDR1 LNHDA and CDR2 SQIVND (reference sequence). The CDR3 protein is CASSRSHDTGELFF. As DNA, the CDR3 is TGTGCCAGTAGTAGAAGCCACGACACCGGGGAGCTGTTTTTT.

This chain uses TRBV13 with TRBJ2-7, with a tentative D call TRBD1 (5 bases). This CDR3 comprises 15 residues. V lost 3 bases and J lost 1, with 13 bases in between. Per the germline V gene, CDR1 is PRHDT and CDR2 is FYEKMQ (reference sequence). The CDR3 reads CASSFAGRTSYEQYF. In nucleotides, the CDR3 is TGTGCCAGCAGCTTCGCCGGGCGGACATCCTACGAGCAGTACTTC.

This clone was counted a single time. The chain links TRBV4-1 to TRBJ2-6, with D maybe TRBD1 (6 bases). The CDR3 is 19 amino acids. Germline loops: CDR1 MGHRA, CDR2 YSYEKL. V shed 4 bases and J shed 0 bases, with 19 bases lying between them. In DNA form, the CDR3 reads TGCGCCAGCAGCCGGGACACAGCACTCACAAGCTCTGGGGCCAACGTCCTGACTTTC. Protein: CASSRDTALTSSGANVLTF.

V and J are TRBV19 and TRBJ1-5, with D possibly TRBD1 on 5 matching bases. The CDR3 is 16 amino acids. The ends were cut back, 4 bases at V and 0 bases at J, with 13 bases in the middle. Germline V gene lookup returns CDR1 LNHDA and CDR2 SQIVND (reference sequence). The CDR3 nucleotides read TGTGCCAGTAGTACAGGGTGGGTGAATAGCAATCAGCCCCAGCATTTT. Amino acids: CASSTGWVNSNQPQHF.